These 14 T cell receptor beta chains originate from one sample sequenced in a study of cytomegalovirus exposure and HLA in healthy donors. The PCR had 60 Vbeta and 13 Jbeta primers. TCRdb's table, derived via immunoSEQ multiplex PCR, lists solely in-frame clones and lacks some. The data show some 200,000 clones, about 88% seen once. The sequencing input was PBMCs. These receptors all stem from a girl less than two years old in good health and CMV-seronegative.

The rearrangement links TRBV9 to TRBJ2-2, with 10 bases identical to TRBD2. CDR3 length: 17 amino acids. Germline values: CDR1 SGDLS, CDR2 YYNGEE. J lost 3 bases, V lost 4 bases, and 9 bases had no gene match. This CDR3 is CASSFTSSGGYTGELFF. The CDR3 DNA reads as TGTGCCAGCAGCTTTACTTCTAGCGGGGGCTACACCGGGGAGCTGTTTTTT.

This rearrangement joins TRBV6-4 to TRBJ1-5; D might be TRBD1 (6 bases). V gave up 3 bases and J gave up 2 bases, with 8 bases separating them. The CDR3 consists of 14 residues. CDR1 and CDR2 (germline): MRHNA, SNTAGT. CDR3 region: CASSEQGGNQPQHF. CDR3 DNA: TGTGCCAGCAGTGAACAGGGCGGCAATCAGCCCCAGCATTTT.

This chain connects TRBV7-9 to TRBJ1-2, with 8 bases identical to TRBD1. This CDR3 spans 12 amino acids. Germline V gene lookup returns CDR1 SEHNR and CDR2 FQNEAQ (reference sequence). The ends lost 5 bases at V and 8 bases at J; junction bases unmatched: 4. CDR3 sequence (DNA): TGTGCCAGCAGCCGGACAGGGTTCGGCTACACCTTC. This codes for CASSRTGFGYTF.

The chain joins TRBV7-9 to TRBJ2-5; 7 nucleotides align to TRBD1. Germline lookup yields CDR1 SEHNR and CDR2 FQNEAQ (reference sequence). This CDR3 is 13 amino acids long. With V trimmed by 0 bases and J by 5 bases, 0 bases remained unmatched. CDR3 region: CASSLAGGETQYF. The CDR3 DNA sequence: TGTGCCAGCAGCTTAGCAGGGGGCGAGACCCAGTACTTC. The variable domain in full, with the rest retrieved from reference TRBV7-9 and TRBJ2-5, is DTGVSQNPRHKITKRGQNVTFRCDPISEHNRLYWYRQTLGQGPEFLTYFQNEAQLEKSRLLSDRFSAERPKGSFSTLEIQRTEQGDSAMYLCASSLAGGETQYFGPGTRLLVL.

The chain combines TRBV5-1 with TRBJ1-6; D call uncertain. V was clipped by 0 bases and J by 4 bases, with 11 bases between them. This CDR3 is 16 amino acids long. Germline CDR1 and CDR2: SGHRS and YFSETQ. The CDR3 DNA sequence: TGCGCCAGCAGCTTGGGCAGATTTGAATATAATTCACCCCTCCACTTT. As protein: CASSLGRFEYNSPLHF.

The chain carries TRBV5-5 and TRBJ1-6, with 9 positions matching TRBD1. With 6 bases clipped from V and 10 bases from J, the junction kept 5 bases outside the gene matches. The CDR3 sequence is 13 residues long. The germline V gene encodes CDR1 SGHKS and CDR2 YYEKEE (reference sequence). CDR3 sequence (DNA): TGTGCCAGCAACGGACAGGGGAACTCACCCCTCCACTTT. Translation: CASNGQGNSPLHF.

The CDR3 sequence is CASRTGYDSEAFF. The CDR3 nucleotides read TGTGCCAGCAGAACAGGGTATGATAGTGAAGCTTTCTTT. This chain uses TRBV2 with TRBJ1-1; TRBD1 might be the D (6 bases). V lost 6 bases and J lost 7, with 15 bases in between. Germline CDR1 reads SNHLY; CDR2 reads FYNNEI. The CDR3 totals 13 residues.

The CDR3 is CASRFTGGTEAFF. CDR3 bases: TGTGCCAGCAGGTTTACAGGGGGCACTGAAGCTTTCTTT. The chain has TRBV7-2 and TRBJ1-1; 8 nucleotides align to TRBD1. Germline CDR1 and CDR2: SGHTA and FQGNSA. The length of the CDR3 is 13 residues. Trimming at V came to 6 bases and at J to 4 bases, leaving 4 bases not matched to a gene. Together with reference TRBV7-2 and TRBJ1-1, the CDR3 gives the full variable domain: GAGVSQSPSNKVTEKGKDVELRCDPISGHTALYWYRQSLGQGLEFLIYFQGNSAPDKSGLPSDRFSAERTGGSVSTLTIQRTQQEDSAVYLCASRFTGGTEAFFGQGTRLTVV.

The chain recombines TRBV5-1 with TRBJ2-7; TRBD1 aligns across 7 bases. Trimming removed 0 bases from V and 0 bases from J; junction bases left unmatched: 3. CDR3 length equals 15 residues. CDR1 and CDR2 (germline): SGHRS, YFSETQ. Written as DNA, the CDR3 is TGCGCCAGCAGCTTGGGGGGGACAGCCTCCTACGAGCAGTACTTC. Its translation is CASSLGGTASYEQYF.

The V call is TRBV19, the J call TRBJ1-5; a possible D gene is TRBD1 (5 bases). V lost 11 bases to trimming and J lost 2 bases, with 13 bases between them. The CDR3 loop spans 13 amino acids. Germline CDR1 is LNHDA and CDR2 is SQIVND (reference sequence). The CDR3, as DNA: TGTGCCTTACCAGGGAATGGCAATCAGCCCCAGCATTTT. It codes for CALPGNGNQPQHF. The variable domain in full, with the rest retrieved from reference TRBV19 and TRBJ1-5, is DGGITQSPKYLFRKEGQNVTLSCEQNLNHDAMYWYRQDPGQGLRLIYYSQIVNDFQKGDIAEGYSVSREKKESFPLTVTSAQKNPTAFYLCALPGNGNQPQHFGDGTRLSIL.

The rearrangement joins TRBV29-1 to TRBJ1-2; D is perhaps TRBD1 (5 bases). Deletions cut 8 bases from V and 7 bases from J, with 11 bases between. The CDR3 has 10 residues. Germline V gene lookup returns CDR1 SQVTM and CDR2 ANQGSEA. The CDR3 loop reads CSSTAFGYTF. CDR3 coding DNA: TGCAGCTCGACAGCTTTTGGCTACACCTTC.

V usage is TRBV5-1 and J usage is TRBJ2-3; unclear D gene. CDR3 size: 12 residues. CDR1 and CDR2 (germline): SGHRS, YFSETQ. V was trimmed by 2 bases and J by 4 bases, leaving 5 bases between them. CDR3 DNA: TGCGCCAGCAGCTTTACGGCAGATACGCAGTATTTT. This sequence encodes CASSFTADTQYF. The entire variable domain, with the rest obtained from reference TRBV5-1 and TRBJ2-3, is as follows: KAGVTQTPRYLIKTRGQQVTLSCSPISGHRSVSWYQQTPGQGLQFLFEYFSETQRNKGNFPGRFSGRQFSNSRSEMNVSTLELGDSALYLCASSFTADTQYFGPGTRLTVL.

This clone has only one observation. This chain uses TRBV5-4 with TRBJ1-1; 8 bases map to TRBD1. V shed 6 bases and J 9 bases; nucleotides not matched to a gene: 13. CDR1 is SGHNT and CDR2 is YYREEE in the germline V gene (reference sequence). This CDR3 comprises 14 residues. The CDR3, as DNA: TGTGCCAGCACCCTAGGACAGGGTCAGGGGCAAGCTTTCTTT. Translating it yields CASTLGQGQGQAFF. The entire variable domain, with the rest obtained from reference TRBV5-4 and TRBJ1-1, is as follows: ETGVTQSPTHLIKTRGQQVTLRCSSQSGHNTVSWYQQALGQGPQFIFQYYREEENGRGNFPPRFSGLQFPNYSSELNVNALELDDSALYLCASTLGQGQGQAFFGQGTRLTVV.

As for this clone: Additional DNA sequences in this sample encode the identical CDR3. The chain joins TRBV30 to TRBJ2-6; D not certain. CDR1 is GTSNPN and CDR2 is SVGIG in the germline V gene (reference sequence). The CDR3 loop spans 15 amino acids. Between the trimmed V and J ends, which lost 0 bases and 0 bases, there was a span of 6 bases. For the CDR3, the DNA is TGTGCCTGGAGTGTTGGCCTCTCTGGGGCCAACGTCCTGACTTTC. Translated, it gives CAWSVGLSGANVLTF.